These 9 T cell receptor beta chains originate from one sample sequenced in a study of cytomegalovirus exposure and HLA in healthy donors. The PCR ran on 60 Vbeta and 13 Jbeta primers. Clones were sequenced by immunoSEQ multiplex PCR, and TCRdb holds only the in-frame ones, with some missing. The data hold roughly 130,000 clones, with over 60% observed a single time. Sequencing input: PBMCs. These receptors were taken from a male donor in good health and CMV-seropositive.

This clone was observed a handful of times. The chain recombines TRBV9 with TRBJ2-1, with TRBD1 matching 7 bases. Germline V gene lookup returns CDR1 SGDLS and CDR2 YYNGEE. Trimming removed 5 bases from V and 6 bases from J; junction bases left unmatched: 11. This CDR3 comprises 15 residues. The chain's CDR3 is CASRDDRDLGNEQFF. CDR3 coding DNA: TGTGCCAGCAGAGATGACAGGGACCTGGGCAATGAGCAGTTCTTC.

The rearrangement uses TRBV5-1 and TRBJ2-1, with 12 bases that match TRBD2. V lost 7 bases, J lost 8 bases, and 13 bases stayed unmatched. This CDR3 contains 16 residues. Germline V gene lookup returns CDR1 SGHRS and CDR2 YFSETQ. The CDR3 nucleotides are TGCGCCAGCTCGAGGGAACCTAGCGGGGGGGCCGATGAGCAGTTCTTC. It encodes CASSREPSGGADEQFF. The full variable domain, completed using reference TRBV5-1 and TRBJ2-1, is KAGVTQTPRYLIKTRGQQVTLSCSPISGHRSVSWYQQTPGQGLQFLFEYFSETQRNKGNFPGRFSGRQFSNSRSEMNVSTLELGDSALYLCASSREPSGGADEQFFGPGTRLTVL.

The rearrangement links TRBV5-1 to TRBJ1-3; 10 nucleotides align to TRBD1. Germline CDR1 SGHRS, CDR2 YFSETQ. With 0 bases clipped from V and 2 bases from J, the junction kept 2 bases outside the gene matches. The CDR3 is made up of 16 amino acids. Here the CDR3 reads CASSLGGQGAGNTIYF. The CDR3 DNA follows: TGCGCCAGCAGCTTGGGAGGACAGGGGGCTGGAAACACCATATATTTT.

V gene TRBV29-1 combines with J gene TRBJ2-5; D possibly corresponds to TRBD2 (6 bases). The CDR3 is 15 amino acids. Germline lookup yields CDR1 SQVTM and CDR2 ANQGSEA. V lost 0 bases and J lost 3, with 14 bases in between. The CDR3 DNA reads TGCAGCGTTGAAGACACTAGCACCATTAAAGAGACCCAGTACTTC. It yields the protein CSVEDTSTIKETQYF.

This clone was found once. The rearrangement links TRBV4-3 to TRBJ2-7; TRBD1 aligns across 8 bases. From germline, CDR1 is LGHNA and CDR2 YSLEER. The length of the CDR3 is 16 residues. V lost 0 bases to trimming and J lost 4 bases; unmatched junction nucleotides: 8. The CDR3 DNA follows: TGCGCCAGCAGCCAAGACGTCAGGGGGCAACTATACGAGCAGTACTTC. Protein product: CASSQDVRGQLYEQYF.

The rearrangement joins TRBV28 to TRBJ2-1; 9 bases map to TRBD2. This CDR3 comprises 17 residues. Germline CDR1 and CDR2: MDHEN and SYDVKM. V gave up 4 bases and J gave up 4 bases; unmatched junction bases: 11. The DNA for the CDR3 is TGTGCCAGCAGTTCCCTGGAGGGACTAGCATCGTACAATGAGCAGTTCTTC. It specifies CASSSLEGLASYNEQFF.

This clone was seen more than once but under ten times. The chain uses TRBV6-1 and TRBJ1-5; D remains ambiguous. Trimming pared 1 base from V and 4 bases from J, leaving 14 bases between. Germline assignment: CDR1 MNHNS and CDR2 SASEGT. The CDR3 is 16 residues long. CDR3 DNA: TGTGCCAGCAGTGAAGATTGGAGGGCAGGTAATCAGCCCCAGCATTTT. Translation gives CASSEDWRAGNQPQHF.

J is TRBJ2-1 and V is TRBV29-1; tentatively, D is TRBD2 (6 bases). Germline V gene lookup returns CDR1 SQVTM and CDR2 ANQGSEA. The CDR3 covers 16 residues. V was trimmed by 4 bases and J by 3 bases, leaving 19 bases between them. CDR3 sequence: CSVGPEGRGGYNEQFF. DNA of the CDR3: TGCAGCGTTGGCCCCGAGGGGCGGGGTGGCTACAATGAGCAGTTCTTC.

The genes are TRBV7-2 and TRBJ1-2, with unresolved D. The V and J ends lost 8 bases and 5 bases respectively, with 15 bases between them. The CDR3 runs to 13 residues. Germline lookup yields CDR1 SGHTA and CDR2 FQGNSA. As DNA, the CDR3 is TGTGCCAGCGGAACTCAAAACGGGTATGGCTACACCTTC. It codes for CASGTQNGYGYTF.